This T cell receptor (beta chain) was captured by sequencing in a study of CD8 T cells in Susac syndrome. Sequencing of TCR beta was carried out in blood CD8+ and CD4+ T cells. Control patients had untreated stable or active relapsing-remitting multiple sclerosis by revised McDonald criteria. TEMRA cells were enriched by FACS, and CD4+ and CD8+ T cells were negatively isolated. RNA in amounts of about 0.5 to 1 ug was reverse transcribed with random hexamers. Amplification of TCR beta CDR3 by immunoSEQ multiplex PCR spanned 54 Vbeta and 13 Jbeta. TCRdb processed the immunoSEQ multiplex PCR reads anew with MiXCR; each CDR3 protein has one entry. The sample records about 120,000 distinct CDR3 sequences, around 92% being singletons. V shed 4 bases and J 8 bases; nucleotides not matched to a gene: 5. The CDR3 has 15 amino acids. Looked up from germline, CDR1 is LGHDT and CDR2 is YNNKEL (reference sequence).

This sequence originates from a human donor with multiple sclerosis. V and J are TRBV3-1 and TRBJ2-1; TRBD2 agrees at 13 bases. What was sequenced was CD4+ T cells from PBMCs. CDR3 residues: CASSRTSGGVDEQFF. DNA for the CDR3: TGTGCCAGCAGCCGGACTAGCGGGGGAGTCGATGAGCAGTTCTTC.